The next 19 T cell receptor beta chains were all read from a single sample in a study of cytomegalovirus exposure and HLA in healthy donors. The PCR used 60 Vbeta and 13 Jbeta primers. TCRdb's table, derived via immunoSEQ multiplex PCR, lists solely in-frame clones and lacks some. The sample lists around 200,000 clones; roughly 68% were seen once. Source material: PBMCs. The receptors stem from a man aged 35 to 55 in good health and CMV-seropositive.

The chain is built from TRBV9 and TRBJ1-1, with D possibly being TRBD1 (5 bases). Looked up from germline, CDR1 is SGDLS and CDR2 is YYNGEE. V gave up 4 bases and J gave up 5 bases, with 12 bases separating them. The CDR3 length is 13 residues. CDR3 residues: CASSSWGGTEAFF. CDR3 in DNA: TGTGCCAGCAGCTCCTGGGGGGGGACTGAAGCTTTCTTT.

This rearrangement joins TRBV19 to TRBJ1-1, with 7 bases that match TRBD1. The CDR3 runs to 14 residues. V lost 2 bases and J lost 4; bases outside the gene matches: 4. Per germline, CDR1 LNHDA and CDR2 SQIVND (reference sequence). The CDR3 spells CASSIRGPSTEAFF. The CDR3 DNA reads as TGTGCCAGTAGTATAAGGGGGCCAAGCACTGAAGCTTTCTTT.

The V gene is TRBV7-2, the J gene TRBJ2-7; 7 nucleotides match TRBD2. The length of the CDR3 is 14 residues. V gave up 7 bases and J gave up 4 bases; unmatched junction bases: 10. CDR1 SGHTA and CDR2 FQGNSA come from the germline V gene. The CDR3, as DNA: TGTGCCAGCACTCGGGCCGGGGGGACGTACGAGCAGTACTTC. Its protein is CASTRAGGTYEQYF.

DNA of the CDR3: TGCGCCAGCAGCCAAGAATCCGGGACAGGGATCTACGAGCAGTACTTC. Its translation: CASSQESGTGIYEQYF. V gene TRBV4-3 combines with J gene TRBJ2-7; TRBD1 agrees at 9 bases. This CDR3 spans 16 amino acids. V shed 0 bases and J 3 bases; nucleotides not matched to a gene: 6. Germline V gene data show CDR1 as LGHNA and CDR2 as YSLEER.

The chain carries TRBV9 and TRBJ1-3; D is unclear. Per the germline V gene, CDR1 is SGDLS and CDR2 is YYNGEE. Trimming pared 2 bases from V and 4 bases from J, leaving 7 bases between. This CDR3 region has 13 residues. CDR3 sequence: CASSVTWGNTIYF. Here the CDR3 DNA reads TGTGCCAGCAGCGTTACATGGGGAAACACCATATATTTT.

This chain connects TRBV5-8 to TRBJ1-5; D might be TRBD1 (6 bases). Germline lookup yields CDR1 SGHTS and CDR2 YDEGEE. Trimming stripped 5 bases from V and 2 bases from J, with 14 bases between. This CDR3 comprises 15 residues. In DNA form, the CDR3 reads TGTGCCAGCAGACTCCCGGGGGGCGGCAATCAGCCCCAGCATTTT. Translating it yields CASRLPGGGNQPQHF.

V usage is TRBV9 and J usage is TRBJ2-3; 12 bases map to TRBD2. This CDR3 is 16 amino acids long. After removal of 4 bases from V and 2 bases from J, the junction contained 5 bases not matched to a gene. The germline CDR1 and CDR2 sequences are SGDLS and YYNGEE. CDR3 sequence: CASSLLAGGFTDTQYF. The CDR3 DNA is TGTGCCAGCAGCTTACTAGCGGGGGGCTTCACAGATACGCAGTATTTT.

The CDR3 nucleotides read TGTGCCAGCAGTTACTCGCTCTGGAGCCAAGAGACCCAGTACTTC. It codes for CASSYSLWSQETQYF. This sequence joins TRBV6-5 and TRBJ2-5; D not certain. Per the germline V gene, CDR1 is MNHEY and CDR2 is SVGAGI. The ends were cut back, 0 bases at V and 1 base at J, with 9 bases in the middle. This CDR3 has 15 amino acids.

V and J are TRBV6-5 and TRBJ2-2; D unresolved. V lost 2 bases, J lost 2 bases, and 9 bases lay in between. The length of the CDR3 is 15 residues. Germline assignment: CDR1 MNHEY and CDR2 SVGAGI. CDR3: CASSYEPKNTGELFF. The CDR3 bases are TGTGCCAGCAGTTACGAGCCGAAAAACACCGGGGAGCTGTTTTTT.

The chain has TRBV28 and TRBJ2-2; TRBD2 matches at 9 bases. Germline V gene data show CDR1 as MDHEN and CDR2 as SYDVKM. CDR3 length equals 16 residues. V shed 7 bases and J 6 bases; nucleotides not matched to a gene: 12. CDR3 coding DNA: TGTGCCAGCAAATATTCTAGCGGGGAAGGGGCCGGGGAGCTGTTTTTT. Amino acids: CASKYSSGEGAGELFF.

The J gene is TRBJ1-4, the V gene TRBV4-3; D is unclear. Trimming shortened V by 2 bases and J by 7 bases, and 17 bases separated the two germline ends. CDR3 length: 16 amino acids. In germline, CDR1 is LGHNA, CDR2 YSLEER. CDR3 protein: CASSQNWRQEGEKLFF. CDR3 DNA sequence: TGCGCCAGCAGCCAAAATTGGAGGCAGGAGGGTGAAAAACTGTTTTTT.

This clone appeared a single time. This chain uses TRBV7-9 with TRBJ2-4, with 12 bases fitting TRBD1. V gave up 5 bases and J gave up 0 bases; unmatched junction bases: 8. Germline values: CDR1 SEHNR, CDR2 FQNEAQ (reference sequence). The CDR3 is 18 residues long. The CDR3 loop reads CASSPTGQGAPAKNIQYF. In DNA form, the CDR3 reads TGTGCCAGCAGCCCTACGGGACAGGGGGCCCCAGCCAAAAACATTCAGTACTTC.

This clone has more than one count but fewer than ten. V and J are TRBV6-4 and TRBJ2-1, with TRBD2 matching 10 bases. CDR1 is MRHNA, CDR2 SNTAGT, per germline. The CDR3 has 15 residues. V trimming: 4 bases; J trimming: 10 bases; junction bases outside the gene matches: 10. This CDR3 is CASSVLAGARREQFF. In DNA, the CDR3 is TGTGCCAGCAGTGTTCTAGCGGGGGCCAGAAGGGAGCAGTTCTTC.

The V and J genes are TRBV28 and TRBJ2-7; 11 positions agree with TRBD1. With 6 bases clipped from V and 3 bases from J, the junction kept 13 bases outside the gene matches. Germline lookup yields CDR1 MDHEN and CDR2 SYDVKM. The CDR3 has 17 residues. Written as DNA, the CDR3 is TGTGCCAGCAGCACCGGACAGGGGGCGTCGGTCCTCTACGAGCAGTACTTC. Translated: CASSTGQGASVLYEQYF.

V and J are TRBV29-1 and TRBJ2-1; possibly TRBD2 for D (6 bases). Per germline, CDR1 SQVTM and CDR2 ANQGSEA. The CDR3 totals 11 residues. Trimming removed 7 bases at V and 4 bases at J, with 8 bases between. The CDR3 DNA is TGCAGCGCCGGGGGTTACAATGAGCAGTTCTTC. The encoded protein is CSAGGYNEQFF.

J is TRBJ2-2 and V is TRBV9; 10 nucleotides align to TRBD1. The V and J ends lost 5 bases and 6 bases, in that order; junction bases with no gene match: 7. Germline V gives CDR1 SGDLS, CDR2 YYNGEE. This CDR3 comprises 15 residues. The DNA for the CDR3 is TGTGCCAGCAGAACCGGGACAGGGGCTCCCGGGGAGCTGTTTTTT. The encoded protein is CASRTGTGAPGELFF.

The gene calls are TRBV5-1 and TRBJ2-5, with 9 positions matching TRBD1. CDR3 length equals 16 residues. Germline V gives CDR1 SGHRS, CDR2 YFSETQ. The V gene end was trimmed by 4 bases and the J gene end by 1 base; junction bases not matched to a gene: 8. For the CDR3, the DNA is TGCGCCAGCAGCCGCCCTGAGGACAGGGGCCAAGAGACCCAGTACTTC. Residues: CASSRPEDRGQETQYF.

The chain recombines TRBV27 with TRBJ1-1, with TRBD1 matching over 7 bases. The V gene's germline CDR1 is MNHEY and CDR2 SMNVEV (reference sequence). This CDR3 region has 13 residues. With 3 bases clipped from V and 4 bases from J, the junction kept 2 bases outside the gene matches. CDR3 nucleotides: TGTGCCAGCAGTTTGACAGGGATCACTGAAGCTTTCTTT. Its protein is CASSLTGITEAFF.

The chain recombines TRBV6-5 with TRBJ2-3; 9 positions match TRBD2. J was trimmed by 6 bases and V by 5 bases; bases with no gene match: 6. Germline V CDR1 and CDR2: MNHEY, SVGAGI. This CDR3 contains 14 residues. CDR3 sequence reads: CASSRGGAGDTQYF. In DNA form, the CDR3 reads TGTGCCAGCAGTCGCGGGGGGGCCGGGGATACGCAGTATTTT.